This T cell receptor (beta chain) comes out of a study of fetal regulatory T cell absence and autoimmunity (dated by TCRdb to the late 2010s). At the level of the whole study: Exocrine pancreas autoimmunity was seen in the IPEX patients without clinical diabetes. Overall results and qualifications from the work: Compared with cord blood, the pancreas TCR compartment showed significant oligoclonal enrichment, and some top clones were enriched more than 85-fold. The oligoclonal enrichment was taken as support for antigen-driven autoimmunity in the pancreas before birth in IPEX syndrome. Cord blood and pancreas had broadly similar TRB gene family usage, which resembled published neonatal and adult repertoires.

The CDR3, cysteine through phenylalanine, is 15 amino acids long. Only the CDR3 portion is preserved as DNA: 45 bases, with reading frame beginning at the first base. Clipping removes 6 bases from V and 0 bases from J, with 7 as the unmatched junction base count. Via the germline V gene, CDR1 is MNHEY and CDR2 SVGAGI. Repertoire sequencing was done on genomic DNA taken from frozen pancreas tissue. The DNeasy Blood and Tissue Kit was used to extract roughly 1.9-3.2 ug of genomic DNA from either umbilical cord blood or frozen pancreas. About this clone itself: This receptor's antigen is unknown. Per-base qualities were not stored, and no clone one base away is much larger.

Amplification and barcoding of TCRbeta CDR3 regions were carried out by two-step multiplex PCR on the immunoSEQ human TCRbeta survey platform. Libraries were sequenced on Illumina instruments, and IgH from the same samples was sequenced in parallel. Processing in the source paper ran as follows. Raw reads were filtered against IMGT V, D, J definitions and binned by a nearest-neighbor algorithm to remove PCR and sequencing errors. A clone was defined as an identical nucleotide sequence, and differential abundance between tissues was tested with a Fisher exact test for each clone using a pFDR threshold of p<0.01. A minimum inclusion filter of 10 in either sample excluded clones with frequencies too low for statistical inference. The immunoSEQ Analyzer was used for pairwise clonal comparisons, while IMGT tools were used to assess gene family usage. The clones in this table, taken by TCRdb from immuneACCESS, are in-frame only. Not every clone is retained; where verified, under half of the shortfall comes from an unresolved V gene, and the cause of the rest is unknown. The V and J calls and clone size come from that table; D and trimming were worked out from the DNA. The table for this sample lists around 100,000 clones; roughly 78% of them were counted only once. Just under 2% of the sample lies in the top ten.

The sample was pancreas tissue. The chain links TRBV6-5 with TRBJ2-7; the junction holds 8 bases that match TRBD2. The TCR originated in a male donor with IPEX syndrome. The sequenced DNA is TGTGCCAGCAGAGGAGCGGGGGCCTTCTCCTACGAGCAGTACTTC. This codes for CASRGAGAFSYEQYF.